The TCR beta chain described here comes from a study of cytomegalovirus exposure and HLA in healthy donors. CDR3 length: 13 amino acids. V shed 5 bases, J shed 6 bases, and the junction held 10 bases outside the gene matches. Germline CDR1 GTSNPN, CDR2 SVGIG (reference sequence). 60 Vbeta and 13 Jbeta primers were used in PCR. Clones were read by immunoSEQ multiplex PCR, and TCRdb kept only the in-frame ones, dropping some. In the table there are 210,000 or so clones, approximately 84% of which are singletons. This chain uses TRBV30 with TRBJ2-7; 7 positions match TRBD2. The sample taken for sequencing was PBMCs. This receptor was taken from a woman between 40 and 50 years old in good health and CMV-seronegative. CDR3 sequence: CAWDLGRDSEQYF. CDR3 coding DNA: TGTGCCTGGGACTTGGGGAGGGATTCCGAGCAGTACTTC.